Included here is one T cell receptor beta chain sequence, with context. Compared with germline, one end of the junction differs, possibly owing to a read error. The sample is drawn from a study of tumor and adjacent non-tumor tissue in lung cancer. This CDR3 has 10 residues. Germline assignment: CDR1 MNHNS and CDR2 SASEGT. TCRbeta libraries were built with three rounds of nested PCR, modified from ARM-PCR. MiXCR, run by TCRdb on the multiplex PCR reads, gives a single entry per CDR3 protein. The sample carries approximately 120,000 distinct CDR3 sequences, 62% recorded once. RNA was extracted from bulk tissue without any cell sorting. The normal lung tissue was taken more than 3 cm from the tumor edge.

The sequenced material came from distant non-tumor lung tissue. This TCR derives from a man in his 60s with non-small cell lung cancer. The rearrangement uses TRBV6-1 and TRBJ2-7; D is ambiguous. The CDR3 nucleotides read TGTGTCAGCGTCCTGGCCGAGCAGTACTTC. Amino acid sequence: CVSVLAEQYF.